The T cell receptor beta chain described here comes from a study of OX40 agonist ivuxolimab in advanced cancers. Clones were read by immunoSEQ multiplex PCR, and TCRdb kept only the in-frame ones, dropping some. Here the sample spans approximately 18,000 clones, about 67% being singletons. Material: CD4+ or CD8+ T cells sorted from blood, obtained in a trial of the OX40 agonist ivuxolimab. The TCR was taken from an adult with an advanced solid tumor such as melanoma, head and neck, liver or kidney cancer.

The CDR3 loop is CASSLRGAPNTGELFF. The DNA of the CDR3 is TGTGCCAGTAGCTTAAGAGGGGCACCGAACACCGGGGAGCTGTTTTTT. This rearrangement joins TRBV19 to TRBJ2-2, with D perhaps being TRBD1 or TRBD2 (5 bases each). V was cut by 6 bases and J by 0 bases, with 14 bases left in between. In germline, CDR1 is LNHDA, CDR2 SQIVND (reference sequence). The length of the CDR3 is 16 residues.